Below, 29 T cell receptor beta chains from the same sample are listed, as sequenced in a study of low-dose radiotherapy and immunotherapy resistance in tumors. Time point described: before trial treatment. Primers targeting TRAV and TRBV primed first-strand cDNA, covering alpha and beta chains. The authors ran about 21 PCR cycles to amplify TCRs with a constant-region primer and V-primer adapter. TCRdb called the reads again in MiXCR, with one record for every CDR3 protein. The sample includes 80,000 to 95,000 distinct CDR3 sequences, 9% to 9.5% of them seen just once. Sequenced here: PBMCs, sampled before treatment. The receptors derive from a male donor with prostate cancer.

This clonotype was seen ten or more times. The chain links TRBV15 to TRBJ1-3; no definite D call. The germline CDR1 and CDR2 sequences are LNHNV and YYDKDF (reference sequence). The CDR3 consists of 15 residues. Trimming cost V 1 base and J 4 bases, with 11 bases left between them. CDR3 amino acids: CATSRVRDTGNTIYF. The CDR3 bases are TGTGCCACCAGCAGAGTACGAGACACGGGAAACACCATATATTTT.

The V gene is TRBV29-1, the J gene TRBJ1-1; 7 bases line up with TRBD1. Germline V gene lookup returns CDR1 SQVTM and CDR2 ANQGSEA. This CDR3 has 15 residues. With V trimmed by 4 bases and J by 0 bases, 8 bases remained unmatched. CDR3 sequence reads: CSVGAGGNMNTEAFF. CDR3 DNA: TGCAGCGTTGGGGCAGGGGGTAACATGAACACTGAAGCTTTCTTT.

This clonotype was seen many times. This rearrangement joins TRBV6-1 to TRBJ2-7; 10 bases align to TRBD1. The V and J ends lost 2 bases and 3 bases, in that order; junction bases with no gene match: 1. This CDR3 spans 14 amino acids. Germline CDR1 is MNHNS and CDR2 is SASEGT. DNA of the CDR3: TGTGCCAGCAGTGAAAGGACAGGGGGCTACGAGCAGTACTTC. Its translation: CASSERTGGYEQYF.

This clonotype appeared many times. The gene calls are TRBV28 and TRBJ1-3; TRBD1 is a possible D gene (6 bases). Germline V gene data show CDR1 as MDHEN and CDR2 as SYDVKM. The CDR3 length is 16 residues. Trimming cost V 1 base and J 0 bases, with 10 bases left between them. The CDR3 DNA reads as TGTGCCAGCAGTTTATTCACAGGGAACTCTGGAAACACCATATATTTT. Translated, it gives CASSLFTGNSGNTIYF. Filled out from reference TRBV28 and TRBJ1-3, the complete variable domain reads DVKVTQSSRYLVKRTGEKVFLECVQDMDHENMFWYRQDPGLGLRLIYFSYDVKMKEKGDIPEGYSVSREKKERFSLILESASTNQTSMYLCASSLFTGNSGNTIYFGEGSWLTVV.

This clonotype was seen many times. This sequence joins TRBV20-1 and TRBJ1-1; no definite D call. Germline assignment: CDR1 DFQATT and CDR2 SNEGSKA (reference sequence). This CDR3 contains 8 residues. The CDR3 spells CRNTEAFF. The CDR3 DNA reads TGCAGAAACACTGAAGCTTTCTTT.

This clonotype was observed at least ten times. The chain carries TRBV7-9 and TRBJ1-4; D may be TRBD1 (6 bases). V was clipped by 1 base and J by 0 bases, with 6 bases between them. The CDR3 covers 15 residues. The germline V gene encodes CDR1 SEHNR and CDR2 FQNEAQ (reference sequence). CDR3 DNA sequence: TGTGCCAGCAGCTTAGGACAGGCAACTAATGAAAAACTGTTTTTT. Its protein is CASSLGQATNEKLFF. Together with reference TRBV7-9 and TRBJ1-4, the CDR3 gives the full variable domain: DTGVSQNPRHKITKRGQNVTFRCDPISEHNRLYWYRQTLGQGPEFLTYFQNEAQLEKSRLLSDRFSAERPKGSFSTLEIQRTEQGDSAMYLCASSLGQATNEKLFFGSGTQLSVL.

In this sample, this clonotype turned up many times. The chain employs TRBV5-5 and TRBJ2-3; TRBD1 agrees at 9 bases. CDR3 length: 17 residues. In germline, CDR1 is SGHKS, CDR2 YYEKEE (reference sequence). V lost 0 bases and J lost 4; bases outside the gene matches: 9. This chain's CDR3 is CASSLGGVTGGSDTQYF. CDR3 DNA: TGTGCCAGCAGCTTGGGCGGGGTGACAGGGGGGTCAGATACGCAGTATTTT.

This clonotype was recorded many times. The chain has TRBV27 and TRBJ2-1, with unresolved D. In germline, CDR1 is MNHEY, CDR2 SMNVEV (reference sequence). This CDR3 has 12 residues. V lost 3 bases, J lost 9 bases, and 9 bases lay in between. The CDR3: CASSFRRGEQFF. The CDR3 DNA follows: TGTGCCAGCAGTTTTCGTCGAGGTGAGCAGTTCTTC.

This clonotype was seen ten or more times. This chain uses TRBV5-6 with TRBJ2-7, with 10 bases identical to TRBD1. Per the germline V gene, CDR1 is SGHDT and CDR2 is YYEEEE. V gave up 0 bases and J gave up 1 base; unmatched junction bases: 4. The CDR3 loop spans 16 amino acids. This chain's CDR3 is CASSLAGTGASYEQYF. As DNA, the CDR3 is TGTGCCAGCAGCTTGGCCGGGACAGGGGCTTCCTACGAGCAGTACTTC. Looking up the rest from reference TRBV5-6 and TRBJ2-7 gives the full variable domain: DAGVTQSPTHLIKTRGQQVTLRCSPKSGHDTVSWYQQALGQGPQFIFQYYEEEERQRGNFPDRFSGHQFPNYSSELNVNALLLGDSALYLCASSLAGTGASYEQYFGPGTRLTVT.

This clonotype has a count of ten or more. The chain uses TRBV7-2 and TRBJ1-4; D is uncertain. V lost 0 bases to trimming and J lost 4 bases, with 9 bases between them. The germline V gene has CDR1 SGHTA and CDR2 FQGNSA. This CDR3 contains 15 residues. The CDR3 protein is CASSLAFLSNEKLFF. The CDR3 nucleotides are TGTGCCAGCAGCTTAGCCTTCCTTAGTAATGAAAAACTGTTTTTT.

This clonotype was seen many times. The J gene is TRBJ2-7, the V gene TRBV23-1; TRBD2 aligns across 14 bases. TRBV23-1 falls under the ORF class, with uncertain function. The CDR3 consists of 21 residues. After removal of 4 bases from V and 1 base from J, the junction contained 18 bases not matched to a gene. The CDR3 reads CASSLRLPVGLAGVESYEQYF. Here the CDR3 DNA reads TGCGCCAGCAGTCTACGACTTCCCGTGGGACTAGCGGGAGTAGAATCCTACGAGCAGTACTTC.

This clonotype was recorded at least ten times. The chain is built from TRBV5-6 and TRBJ2-7; D remains unclear. V shed 2 bases and J shed 3 bases, with 6 bases lying between them. Germline V gene lookup returns CDR1 SGHDT and CDR2 YYEEEE. The length of the CDR3 is 12 residues. The DNA of the CDR3 is TGTGCCAGCAGCTTTGCGCTCTACGAGCAGTACTTC. This encodes CASSFALYEQYF.

Notes on this clonotype: A far larger clone is a single base away, which makes a read error likely. Given the absence of the conserved phenylalanine or tryptophan at the CDR3 end, a read error is likely. The V call is TRBV13, the J call TRBJ2-7; tentative D call: TRBD2 (6 bases). Germline loops: CDR1 PRHDT, CDR2 FYEKMQ (reference sequence). Trimming took off 8 bases at V and 0 bases at J, with 26 bases between the two ends. This CDR3 region has 18 residues. The CDR3 nucleotides are TGTGCCAGCGGAGGGGACGGCATATACCCCCCCGCCTCCTACGAGCAGTACTTG. It encodes CASGGDGIYPPASYEQYL.

Many counts were recorded for this clonotype. The rearrangement uses TRBV4-2 and TRBJ2-5; D not certain. Trimming left V 1 base short and J 2 bases short, with 5 bases between. CDR1 LGHNA and CDR2 YNFKEQ come from the germline V gene. CDR3 length: 13 residues. CDR3 sequence reads: CASSQGEQETQYF. The CDR3 DNA sequence: TGTGCCAGCAGCCAAGGAGAACAAGAGACCCAGTACTTC.

The sample holds a few counts of this clonotype. The chain couples TRBV9 to TRBJ2-7; 7 bases align to TRBD2. Germline V CDR1 and CDR2: SGDLS, YYNGEE. The CDR3 runs to 15 residues. Trimming at V came to 7 bases and at J to 4 bases, leaving 14 bases not matched to a gene. The CDR3 DNA follows: TGTGCCAGCCTAAAGCTAGCGGTCGACACTTACGAGCAGTACTTC. This gives the protein CASLKLAVDTYEQYF.

This clonotype was seen repeatedly, ten times or more. The chain joins TRBV5-1 to TRBJ1-2, with TRBD1 matching over 12 bases. In germline, CDR1 is SGHRS, CDR2 YFSETQ. Trimming took 5 bases from V and 3 from J; bases not matched to a gene: 11. This CDR3 has 17 residues. The CDR3 nucleotides read TGCGCCAGCAGTCGAAAACCGGGACAGGGGGCTGACTATGGCTACACCTTC. It specifies CASSRKPGQGADYGYTF.

This clonotype was picked up many times. The J gene is TRBJ2-1, the V gene TRBV28; weak D call: TRBD2 (6 bases). Germline V gene sequence: CDR1 MDHEN, CDR2 SYDVKM. V was pared by 7 bases and J by 1 base, with 14 bases between. This CDR3 is built from 15 residues. The CDR3: CASKYPGTSYNEQFF. The CDR3 DNA reads as TGTGCCAGCAAGTACCCCGGGACTTCCTACAATGAGCAGTTCTTC. The complete variable domain, with remaining parts taken from reference TRBV28 and TRBJ2-1, reads DVKVTQSSRYLVKRTGEKVFLECVQDMDHENMFWYRQDPGLGLRLIYFSYDVKMKEKGDIPEGYSVSREKKERFSLILESASTNQTSMYLCASKYPGTSYNEQFFGPGTRLTVL.

This clonotype was recorded many times. The rearrangement joins TRBV23-1 to TRBJ2-4; D gene uncertain. TRBV23-1 is reported as an ORF; its role is uncertain. Trimming pared 0 bases from V and 0 bases from J, leaving 9 bases between. This CDR3 has 16 amino acids. In nucleotides, the CDR3 is TGCGCCAGCAGTCAATCCAGAGTTCTAGCCAAAAACATTCAGTACTTC. It specifies CASSQSRVLAKNIQYF.

Ten or more counts support this clonotype. The chain has TRBV6-2 or TRBV6-3 and TRBJ2-1, with TRBD2 identical over 11 bases. Germline V lookup: CDR1 MNHEY, CDR2 SVGEGT. The ends lost 7 bases at V and 0 bases at J; junction bases unmatched: 8. The CDR3 is made up of 17 amino acids. In DNA form, the CDR3 reads TGTGCCAGCACCCAAGGACTAGCGGGTAGCTCCTACAATGAGCAGTTCTTC. Translating gives CASTQGLAGSSYNEQFF.

This clonotype was detected many times. The chain carries TRBV28 and TRBJ2-3, with 12 bases that match TRBD2. Germline CDR1 is MDHEN and CDR2 is SYDVKM. Trimming cost V 10 bases and J 5 bases; bases outside gene matches: 4. The CDR3 sequence is 13 residues long. The CDR3 DNA follows: TGTGCCACCCGACTAGCGGGAGTAGATACGCAGTATTTT. Its protein product is CATRLAGVDTQYF.

There are many counts of this clonotype. The rearrangement joins TRBV5-4 to TRBJ2-3; perhaps D is TRBD1 or TRBD2 (5 bases each). This CDR3 is 16 amino acids long. The germline V gene encodes CDR1 SGHNT and CDR2 YYREEE (reference sequence). V dropped 3 bases and J dropped 0 bases, with 14 bases sitting between them. CDR3 loop: CASSWDVSTSTDTQYF. The CDR3 nucleotides read TGTGCCAGCAGCTGGGACGTCAGCACTAGCACAGATACGCAGTATTTT.

In its sample, this clonotype was seen a few times. A read error likely explains this, since a far larger clone differs by one base. The V call is TRBV5-5, the J call TRBJ2-1; D perhaps matches TRBD2 (6 bases). The V end was cut by 0 bases, the J end by 10 bases, with 20 bases between. The germline V gene has CDR1 SGHKS and CDR2 YYEKEE (reference sequence). The CDR3 contains 16 residues. DNA of the CDR3: TGTGCCAGCAGCTTGGCTCGTCTAGCGACGACCTACGAGCAGTTCTTC. Its translation is CASSLARLATTYEQFF.

This clonotype has at least ten counts. The chain links TRBV28 to TRBJ1-2; D uncertain. V lost 9 bases and J 2 bases, leaving 10 bases between the germline ends. The CDR3 totals 12 residues. Per the germline V gene, CDR1 is MDHEN and CDR2 is SYDVKM. As DNA, the CDR3 is TGTGCCAGTGCCGGGATCAACTATGGCTACACCTTC. It is translated as CASAGINYGYTF.

This clonotype was found many times. The V and J genes are TRBV5-6 and TRBJ2-5; 10 nucleotides agree with TRBD1. This CDR3 is built from 15 residues. V was clipped by 0 bases and J by 2 bases; unmatched bases: 1. Germline V CDR1 and CDR2: SGHDT, YYEEEE. The CDR3: CASSLGQGAQETQYF. CDR3 bases: TGTGCCAGCAGCTTGGGACAGGGGGCGCAAGAGACCCAGTACTTC. Drawing the rest from reference TRBV5-6 and TRBJ2-5, the complete variable domain is DAGVTQSPTHLIKTRGQQVTLRCSPKSGHDTVSWYQQALGQGPQFIFQYYEEEERQRGNFPDRFSGHQFPNYSSELNVNALLLGDSALYLCASSLGQGAQETQYFGPGTRLLVL.

The chain couples TRBV11-1 to TRBJ1-1; no reliable D call. This CDR3 contains 12 residues. Germline CDR1 and CDR2: SGHAT and FQDESV (reference sequence). V was clipped by 5 bases and J by 7 bases, with 11 bases between them. The DNA for the CDR3 is TGTGCCAGCAGCCGAGACCGGGGTGAAGCTTTCTTT. Translation: CASSRDRGEAFF. Drawing the rest from reference TRBV11-1 and TRBJ1-1, the complete variable domain is EAEVAQSPRYKITEKSQAVAFWCDPISGHATLYWYRQILGQGPELLVQFQDESVVDDSQLPKDRFSAERLKGVDSTLKIQPAELGDSAMYLCASSRDRGEAFFGQGTRLTVV.

This clonotype was seen at least ten times. V usage is TRBV6-6 and J usage is TRBJ2-1, with TRBD2 matching over 11 bases. Germline CDR1 and CDR2: MNHNY and SVGAGI (reference sequence). This CDR3 is 16 amino acids long. V dropped 6 bases and J dropped 7; count of bases not matched to a gene: 11. This CDR3 reads CASSPQLAGAGNEQFF. CDR3 coding DNA: TGTGCCAGCAGCCCCCAACTAGCGGGGGCGGGGAATGAGCAGTTCTTC.

At least ten counts were recorded for this clonotype. The rearrangement uses TRBV20-1 and TRBJ2-2; 12 bases fit TRBD2. This CDR3 is 17 amino acids long. V shed 3 bases and J 5 bases; nucleotides not matched to a gene: 10. The V gene's germline CDR1 is DFQATT and CDR2 SNEGSKA (reference sequence). This CDR3 is CSARDSSGRAWTGELFF. CDR3 bases: TGCAGTGCTAGGGACTCTAGCGGGAGGGCTTGGACCGGGGAGCTGTTTTTT.

This clonotype showed up many times. The chain uses TRBV2 and TRBJ2-7; 7 positions agree with TRBD1. J lost 1 base, V lost 7 bases, and 4 bases had no gene match. In germline, CDR1 is SNHLY, CDR2 FYNNEI. CDR3 length: 13 residues. For the CDR3, the DNA is TGTGCCAGCACCGGGGACAGATCCTACGAGCAGTACTTC. Its translation: CASTGDRSYEQYF.

V usage is TRBV20-1 and J usage is TRBJ2-7, with 14 bases that match TRBD2. CDR1 and CDR2 (germline): DFQATT, SNEGSKA (reference sequence). The CDR3 is made up of 14 amino acids. V shed 5 bases, J shed 3 bases, and the junction held 3 bases outside the gene matches. In nucleotides, the CDR3 is TGCAGTGCTCCGGGACTAGCGGGAGTCTACGAGCAGTACTTC. Encoded protein: CSAPGLAGVYEQYF.